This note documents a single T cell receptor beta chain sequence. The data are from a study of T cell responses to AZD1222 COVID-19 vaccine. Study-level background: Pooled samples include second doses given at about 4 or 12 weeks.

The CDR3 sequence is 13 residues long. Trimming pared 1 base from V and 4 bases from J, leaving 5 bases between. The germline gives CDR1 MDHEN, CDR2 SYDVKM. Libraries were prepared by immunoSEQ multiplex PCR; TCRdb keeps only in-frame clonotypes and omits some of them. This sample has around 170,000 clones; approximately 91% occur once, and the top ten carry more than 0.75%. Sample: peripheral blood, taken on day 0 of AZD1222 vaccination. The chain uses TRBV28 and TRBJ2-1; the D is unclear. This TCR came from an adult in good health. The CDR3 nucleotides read TGTGCCAGCAGTTTATCCGGGTACAATGAGCAGTTCTTC. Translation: CASSLSGYNEQFF.